The rows below give T cell receptor beta chains drawn from one sample of a study of neoadjuvant anti-PD-1 for oral cavity cancer. TCRdb's copy holds only in-frame clones and misses some; the assay was immunoSEQ multiplex PCR. This table has about 15,000 clones, around 62% appearing once. Source: PBMCs, taken before nivolumab (anti-PD-1) treatment. All receptors come from a person aged 40 to 85 with oral cavity squamous cell carcinoma. CDR3s include the opening cysteine and the closing phenylalanine or tryptophan. Each record gives: D gene, V gene, J gene, clone size, CDR3 DNA, CDR3 protein. D genes are given only for firm matches. Clone sizes are given selectively: once, few, many, or a class where the clone is expanded.

D: TRBD1; V: TRBV19; J: TRBJ1-3; size: few; DNA: TGTGCCAGTAGGCCTCCGGGACAGCCTTCTGGAAACACCATATATTTT; CDR3: CASRPPGQPSGNTIYF
D: TRBD1; V: TRBV6-5; J: TRBJ2-7; size: NA; DNA: TGTGCCAGCAGTCAGGACAGGTTGACCTACGAGCAGTACTTC; CDR3: CASSQDRLTYEQYF
D: TRBD1; V: TRBV27; J: TRBJ1-1; size: few; DNA: TGTGCCAGCAGTTTAGCAGGGGGCACTGAAGCTTTCTTT; CDR3: CASSLAGGTEAFF
D: NA; V: TRBV19; J: TRBJ1-1; size: few; DNA: TGTGCCAGTAGTATCAGTCAAACGAACACTGAAGCTTTCTTT; CDR3: CASSISQTNTEAFF
D: TRBD1; V: TRBV2; J: TRBJ1-4; size: NA; DNA: TGTGCCAGCACCCTGCGGGGGACAGGGATTAATGAAAAACTGTTTTTT; CDR3: CASTLRGTGINEKLFF
D: NA; V: TRBV6-1; J: TRBJ1-5; size: NA; DNA: TGTGCCAGCAGTGAAGTGGGCAATCAGCCCCAGCATTTT; CDR3: CASSEVGNQPQHF
D: NA; V: TRBV6-6; J: TRBJ1-5; size: few; DNA: TGTGCCAGCAGTTACGGGGCCAGAGTAGGTCAGCCCCAGCATTTT; CDR3: CASSYGARVGQPQHF
D: TRBD2; V: TRBV2; J: TRBJ2-1; size: NA; DNA: TGTGCCAGCATTGTAGCGGGAGAAGGGAGTGAGCAGTTCTTC; CDR3: CASIVAGEGSEQFF
D: NA; V: TRBV5-4; J: TRBJ1-2; size: once; DNA: TGTGCCAGCAGCTCCGGGACTCACGTGAACTATGGCTACACCTTC; CDR3: CASSSGTHVNYGYTF
D: NA; V: TRBV5-1; J: TRBJ2-7; size: once; DNA: TGCGCCAGCAGCTTTTGGGAGAGCTCCTACGAGCAGTACTTC; CDR3: CASSFWESSYEQYF
D: NA; V: TRBV6-5; J: TRBJ1-2; size: NA; DNA: TGTGCCAGCAGTTCAGCCCGCTATTCTGGCTACACCTTC; CDR3: CASSSARYSGYTF
D: NA; V: TRBV2; J: TRBJ1-1; size: NA; DNA: TGTGCCAGCACCGGGGGGCCCGGGGAAGCTTTCTTT; CDR3: CASTGGPGEAFF
D: TRBD2; V: TRBV5-1; J: TRBJ2-5; size: few; DNA: TGCGCCAGCAGCCCGGGGGGTGGGCAGGAAGAGACCCAGTACTTC; CDR3: CASSPGGGQEETQYF
D: TRBD2; V: TRBV19; J: TRBJ2-3; size: few; DNA: TGTGCCACCGAGTTAGCGGGAGGTACAGATACGCAGTATTTT; CDR3: CATELAGGTDTQYF
D: NA; V: TRBV10-1; J: TRBJ1-2; size: few; DNA: TGCGCCAGCAGTGGTGGGCGGGGGCCTAACTATGGCTACACCTTC; CDR3: CASSGGRGPNYGYTF
D: NA; V: TRBV5-6; J: TRBJ1-4; size: NA; DNA: TGTGCCAGCAGCTTGCTCAGGGGTGAAGAAAAACTGTTTTTT; CDR3: CASSLLRGEEKLFF
D: NA; V: TRBV6-1; J: TRBJ1-3; size: NA; DNA: TGTGCCAGCAGTGAGAACTCTGGAAACACCATATATTTT; CDR3: CASSENSGNTIYF
D: NA; V: TRBV9; J: TRBJ2-3; size: NA; DNA: TGTGCCAGCAGTGACGGACTGTATACGCAGTATTTT; CDR3: CASSDGLYTQYF
D: TRBD2; V: TRBV9; J: TRBJ2-1; size: few; DNA: TGTGCCAGCAGCCCGGGACTAGCGGGGGGGTCCTCCTACAATGAGCAGTTCTTC; CDR3: CASSPGLAGGSSYNEQFF
D: TRBD2; V: TRBV10-3; J: TRBJ2-1; size: few; DNA: TGTGCCATCAGTGGGGGACTGTCTAGCGGGAGCAATGAGCAGTTCTTC; CDR3: CAISGGLSSGSNEQFF
D: NA; V: TRBV6-1; J: TRBJ2-7; size: NA; DNA: TGTGCCAGCAGTTGGGGAGACGAGCAGTACTTC; CDR3: CASSWGDEQYF
D: NA; V: TRBV2; J: TRBJ2-7; size: NA; DNA: TGTGCCAGCAGTGAAAGGGGGACCGAACTGACCTACGAGCAGTACTTC; CDR3: CASSERGTELTYEQYF
D: NA; V: TRBV15; J: TRBJ2-7; size: once; DNA: TGTGCCACCAGCAGGACTAGACAGGGAGTCTACGAGCAGTACTTC; CDR3: CATSRTRQGVYEQYF
D: NA; V: TRBV10-3; J: TRBJ1-5; size: NA; DNA: TGTGCCATCAGTGAGCAGGGAACCGTTAGCAATCAGCCCCAGCATTTT; CDR3: CAISEQGTVSNQPQHF
D: NA; V: TRBV10-3; J: TRBJ2-1; size: NA; DNA: TGTGCCATCAGTGACGGTAGTTTCGATGAGCAGTTCTTC; CDR3: CAISDGSFDEQFF
D: NA; V: TRBV29-1; J: TRBJ2-7; size: NA; DNA: TGCAGCGTTCTACAGGAGGGGACCTACGAGCAGTACTTC; CDR3: CSVLQEGTYEQYF
D: TRBD1; V: TRBV30; J: TRBJ2-7; size: once; DNA: TGTGCCTGGAGTTTTGACAGGGGCTACGAGCAGTACTTC; CDR3: CAWSFDRGYEQYF
D: NA; V: TRBV9; J: TRBJ2-5; size: NA; DNA: TGTGCCAGCAGCGGCCAACACAGCGGCGCTATAGGAGAGACCCAGTACTTC; CDR3: CASSGQHSGAIGETQYF
D: NA; V: TRBV30; J: TRBJ2-7; size: NA; DNA: TGTGCCTGGAGTAGGGGGTACGAGCAGTACTTC; CDR3: CAWSRGYEQYF
D: NA; V: TRBV27; J: TRBJ2-2; size: few; DNA: TGTGCCAGCAGTACAACGAACACCGGGGAGCTGTTTTTT; CDR3: CASSTTNTGELFF
D: NA; V: TRBV25-1; J: TRBJ2-5; size: once; DNA: TGTGCCAGCAGTGCCGAGGGGTGGGGAGAGACCCAGTACTTC; CDR3: CASSAEGWGETQYF
D: NA; V: TRBV5-1; J: TRBJ2-5; size: NA; DNA: TGCGCCAGCAGCTTGGGACTAGGTGTGACCCAGTACTTC; CDR3: CASSLGLGVTQYF
D: NA; V: TRBV10-3; J: TRBJ1-1; size: NA; DNA: TGTGCCATCAGTGCGGGCACAAACACTGAAGCTTTCTTT; CDR3: CAISAGTNTEAFF
D: NA; V: TRBV6-5; J: TRBJ2-5; size: NA; DNA: TGTGCCAGCAGTTACGGCGGGAAAGAGACCCAGTACTTC; CDR3: CASSYGGKETQYF
D: TRBD2; V: TRBV7-8; J: TRBJ2-5; size: NA; DNA: TGTGCCAGCAGCTTCGGACTAGCAGAGACCCAGTACTTC; CDR3: CASSFGLAETQYF
D: NA; V: TRBV7-8; J: TRBJ2-5; size: few; DNA: TGTGCCAGTGCCAGAGGGGCTTTCGATGGTGGGACCCAGTACTTC; CDR3: CASARGAFDGGTQYF
D: NA; V: TRBV12-5; J: TRBJ1-1; size: NA; DNA: TGTGCTAGTGGCTGGGGGGGAACTGAAGCTTTCTTT; CDR3: CASGWGGTEAFF
D: NA; V: TRBV5-1; J: TRBJ2-3; size: NA; DNA: TGCGCCAGCAGCTTAAGCCGCCCCTGGGTAGATACGCAGTATTTT; CDR3: CASSLSRPWVDTQYF
D: TRBD1; V: TRBV5-6; J: TRBJ2-7; size: few; DNA: TGTGCCAGCAGCCCACAGGGGCTCGCCTACGAGCAGTACTTC; CDR3: CASSPQGLAYEQYF
D: NA; V: TRBV10-3; J: TRBJ2-7; size: NA; DNA: TGTGCCATCAGTGAGTCGACTACCACCTACGAGCAGTACTTC; CDR3: CAISESTTTYEQYF
D: TRBD1; V: TRBV2; J: TRBJ1-2; size: NA; DNA: TGTGCCAGCAGTGAAACGAGGGGGCCCGACGGCTACACCTTC; CDR3: CASSETRGPDGYTF
D: NA; V: TRBV6-6; J: TRBJ1-2; size: few; DNA: TGTGCCAGCACCCTAGGGGAGTATGGCTACACCTTC; CDR3: CASTLGEYGYTF